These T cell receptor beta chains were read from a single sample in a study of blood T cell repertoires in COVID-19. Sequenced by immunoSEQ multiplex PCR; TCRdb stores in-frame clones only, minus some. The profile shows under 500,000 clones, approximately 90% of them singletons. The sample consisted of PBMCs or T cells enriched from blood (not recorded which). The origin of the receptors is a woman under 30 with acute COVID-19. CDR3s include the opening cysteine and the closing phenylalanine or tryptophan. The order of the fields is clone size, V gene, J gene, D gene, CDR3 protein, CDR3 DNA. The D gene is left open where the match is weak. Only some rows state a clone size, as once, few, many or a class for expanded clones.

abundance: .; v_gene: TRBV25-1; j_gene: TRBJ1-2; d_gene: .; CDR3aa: CASSDLTPGAGGYGYTF; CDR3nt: TGTGCCAGCAGTGACCTGACGCCAGGGGCTGGGGGCTATGGCTACACCTTC
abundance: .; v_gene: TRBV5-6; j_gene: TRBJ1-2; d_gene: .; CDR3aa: CASSFGGHGAYGYTF; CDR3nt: TGTGCCAGCAGCTTCGGGGGGCACGGCGCCTATGGCTACACCTTC
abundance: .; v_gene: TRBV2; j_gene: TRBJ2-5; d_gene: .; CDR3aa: CASSAGGQETQYF; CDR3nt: TGTGCCAGCAGTGCTGGAGGGCAAGAGACCCAGTACTTC
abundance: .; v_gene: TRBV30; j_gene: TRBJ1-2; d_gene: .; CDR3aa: CAWSGGSKNYGYTF; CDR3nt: TGTGCCTGGAGTGGGGGCAGCAAGAACTATGGCTACACCTTC
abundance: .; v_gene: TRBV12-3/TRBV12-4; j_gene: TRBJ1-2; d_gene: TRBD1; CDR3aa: CASSRDRDYGYTF; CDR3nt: TGTGCCAGCAGCCGGGACAGGGATTATGGCTACACCTTC
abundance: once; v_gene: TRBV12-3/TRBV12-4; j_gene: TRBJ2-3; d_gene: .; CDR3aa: CASRAHSTDTQYF; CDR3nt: TGTGCCAGCAGAGCCCACAGCACAGATACGCAGTATTTT
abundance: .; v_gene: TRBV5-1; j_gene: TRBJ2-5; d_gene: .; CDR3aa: CASSLEGRGTLQETQYF; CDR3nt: TGCGCCAGCAGCTTGGAGGGCAGGGGAACCCTCCAAGAGACCCAGTACTTC
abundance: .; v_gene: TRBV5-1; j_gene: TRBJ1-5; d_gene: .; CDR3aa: CASSGRQPQHF; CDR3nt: TGCGCCAGCAGTGGGAGACAGCCCCAGCATTTT
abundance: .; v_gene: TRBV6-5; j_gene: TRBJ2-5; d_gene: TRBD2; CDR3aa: CASSYGTSGGATQYF; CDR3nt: TGTGCCAGCAGTTACGGGACTAGCGGGGGGGCGACCCAGTACTTC
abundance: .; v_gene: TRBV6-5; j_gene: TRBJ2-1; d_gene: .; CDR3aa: CASSYSFRGNEQFF; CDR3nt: TGTGCCAGCAGTTACTCTTTCAGGGGCAATGAGCAGTTCTTC
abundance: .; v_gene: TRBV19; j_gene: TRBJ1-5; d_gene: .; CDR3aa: CASQRSQYNQPQHF; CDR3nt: TGTGCCAGTCAACGGTCACAGTACAATCAGCCCCAGCATTTT
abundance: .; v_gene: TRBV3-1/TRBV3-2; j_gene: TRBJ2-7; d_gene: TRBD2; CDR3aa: CASSLPGLAEYHF; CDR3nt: TGTGCCAGCAGCCTTCCAGGACTAGCGGAATACCACTTC
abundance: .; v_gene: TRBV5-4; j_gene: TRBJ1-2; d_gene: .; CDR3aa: CASSLETGRKDGYTF; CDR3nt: TGTGCCAGCAGCTTGGAAACAGGCCGGAAGGATGGCTACACCTTC
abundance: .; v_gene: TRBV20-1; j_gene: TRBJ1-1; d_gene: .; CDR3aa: CSARSTEAFF; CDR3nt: TGCAGTGCTAGGAGCACTGAAGCTTTCTTT
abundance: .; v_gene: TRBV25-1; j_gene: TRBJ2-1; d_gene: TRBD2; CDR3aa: CASSESGWGLDYYNEQFF; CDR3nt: TGTGCCAGCAGTGAAAGCGGATGGGGACTAGACTACTACAATGAGCAGTTCTTC
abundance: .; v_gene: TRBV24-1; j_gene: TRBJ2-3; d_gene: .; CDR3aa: CATVSSGGTQYF; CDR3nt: TGTGCCACAGTAAGCAGCGGCGGTACGCAGTATTTT
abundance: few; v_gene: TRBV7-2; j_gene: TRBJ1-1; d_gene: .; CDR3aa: CASSLERTEKAFF; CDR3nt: TGTGCCAGCAGCTTAGAGCGGACGGAAAAAGCTTTCTTT
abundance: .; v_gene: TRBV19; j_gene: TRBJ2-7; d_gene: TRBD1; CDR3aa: CASSTASQGGGYEQYF; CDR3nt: TGTGCCAGTAGCACCGCCTCACAGGGGGGAGGCTACGAGCAGTACTTC
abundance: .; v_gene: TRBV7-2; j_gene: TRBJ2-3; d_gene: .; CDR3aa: CASSQPLVGDQKDTQYF; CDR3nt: TGTGCCAGCAGCCAGCCACTAGTCGGAGATCAGAAAGATACGCAGTATTTT
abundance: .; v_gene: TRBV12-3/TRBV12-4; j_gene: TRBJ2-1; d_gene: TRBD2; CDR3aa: CASKLAGEGEQFF; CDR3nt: TGTGCCAGCAAACTAGCGGGAGAGGGTGAGCAGTTCTTC
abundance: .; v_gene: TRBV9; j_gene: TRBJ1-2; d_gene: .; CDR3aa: CASSVIGGGYTF; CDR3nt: TGTGCCAGCAGCGTAATAGGCGGTGGCTACACCTTC
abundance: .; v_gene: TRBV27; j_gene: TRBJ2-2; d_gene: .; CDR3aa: CASADTLNTGELFF; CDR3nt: TGTGCCAGCGCGGACACATTGAACACCGGGGAGCTGTTTTTT
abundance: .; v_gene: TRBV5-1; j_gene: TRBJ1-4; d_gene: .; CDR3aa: CASSLGDRTNEKLFF; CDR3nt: TGCGCCAGCAGCTTGGGAGACAGAACTAATGAAAAACTGTTTTTT
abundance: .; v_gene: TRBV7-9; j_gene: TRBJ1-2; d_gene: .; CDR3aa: CASSPSSNYGYTF; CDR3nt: TGTGCCAGCAGCCCGAGCTCTAACTATGGCTACACCTTC
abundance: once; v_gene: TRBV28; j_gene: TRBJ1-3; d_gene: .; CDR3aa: CASSPGGGNTIYF; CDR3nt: TGTGCCAGCAGCCCGGGGGGCGGAAACACCATATATTTT
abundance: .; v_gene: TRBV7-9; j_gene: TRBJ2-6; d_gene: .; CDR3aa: CASSAQNSGANVLTF; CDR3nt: TGTGCCAGCAGCGCCCAGAACTCTGGGGCCAACGTCCTGACTTTC
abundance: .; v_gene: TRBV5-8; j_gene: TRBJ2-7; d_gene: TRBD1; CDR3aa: CASSLGDRVTGEQYF; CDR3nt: TGTGCCAGCAGCTTGGGAGACAGGGTGACGGGCGAGCAGTACTTC
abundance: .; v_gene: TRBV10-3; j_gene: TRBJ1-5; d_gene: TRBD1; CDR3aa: CAISEGGGSQPQHF; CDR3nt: TGTGCCATCAGTGAAGGAGGGGGCAGTCAGCCCCAGCATTTT
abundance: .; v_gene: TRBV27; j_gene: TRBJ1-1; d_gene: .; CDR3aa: CASSLVTGGTEAFF; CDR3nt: TGTGCCAGCAGTTTGGTTACGGGTGGTACTGAAGCTTTCTTT
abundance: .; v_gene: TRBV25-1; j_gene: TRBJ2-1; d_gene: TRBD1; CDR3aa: CASSVLGTGIDEQFF; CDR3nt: TGTGCCAGCAGTGTCCTCGGGACAGGGATAGATGAGCAGTTCTTC
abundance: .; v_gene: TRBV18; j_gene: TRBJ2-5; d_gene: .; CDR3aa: CASSPGADETQYF; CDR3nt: TGTGCCAGCTCACCAGGGGCTGATGAGACCCAGTACTTC